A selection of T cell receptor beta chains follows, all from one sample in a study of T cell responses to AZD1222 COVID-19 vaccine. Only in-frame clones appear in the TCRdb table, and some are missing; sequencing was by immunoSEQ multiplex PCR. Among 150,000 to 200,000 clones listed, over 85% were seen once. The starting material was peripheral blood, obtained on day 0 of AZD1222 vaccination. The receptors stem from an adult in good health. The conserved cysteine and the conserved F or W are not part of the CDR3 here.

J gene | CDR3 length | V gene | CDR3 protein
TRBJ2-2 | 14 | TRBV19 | ASSTLAGEATGELF
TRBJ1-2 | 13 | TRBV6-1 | ASSESEAANYGYT
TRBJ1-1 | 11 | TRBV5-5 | ASSVVQGAEAF
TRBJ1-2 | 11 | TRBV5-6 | ASSLDRGDGYT
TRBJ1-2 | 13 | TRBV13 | ASSLGLSRVGDYT
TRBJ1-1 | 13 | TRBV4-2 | ASSQDETGGTEAF
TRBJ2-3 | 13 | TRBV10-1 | ASSEKQPRTDTQY
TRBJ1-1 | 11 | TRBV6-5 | ASRRTVDTEAF
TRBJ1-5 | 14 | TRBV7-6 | ASSPFTRTDNQPQH
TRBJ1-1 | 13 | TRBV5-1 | ASSLNRARGTEAF
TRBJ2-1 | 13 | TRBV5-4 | ASSRPGLDYNEQF
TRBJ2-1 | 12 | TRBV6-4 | ASQPGQTYNEQF
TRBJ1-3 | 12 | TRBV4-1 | ASSQELSGNTIY
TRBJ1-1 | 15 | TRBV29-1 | SVEDPRGRGFNTEAF
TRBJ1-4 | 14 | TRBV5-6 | ASSLVGAPGDEKLF
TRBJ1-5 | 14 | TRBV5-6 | ASSLGGQTSNQPQH
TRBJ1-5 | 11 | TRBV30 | AWSVKSNQPQH
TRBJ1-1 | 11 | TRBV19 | ASRTGTVPEAF
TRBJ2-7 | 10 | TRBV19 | ASSPGRIEQY